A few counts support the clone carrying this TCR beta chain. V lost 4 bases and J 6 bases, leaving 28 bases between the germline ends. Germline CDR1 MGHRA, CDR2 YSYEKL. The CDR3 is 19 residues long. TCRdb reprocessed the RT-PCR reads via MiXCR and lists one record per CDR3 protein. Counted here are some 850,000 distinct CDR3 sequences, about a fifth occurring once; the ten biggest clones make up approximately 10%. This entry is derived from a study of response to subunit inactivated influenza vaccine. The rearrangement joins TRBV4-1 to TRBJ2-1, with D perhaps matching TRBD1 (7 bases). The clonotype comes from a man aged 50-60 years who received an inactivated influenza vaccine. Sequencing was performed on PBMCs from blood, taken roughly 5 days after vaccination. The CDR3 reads CASSLRGGARQGWVNEQFF. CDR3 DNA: TGCGCCAGCAGCCTAAGGGGCGGGGCTAGACAGGGTTGGGTCAATGAGCAGTTCTTC.